This T cell receptor beta chain emerged from a study of T cell responses to AZD1222 COVID-19 vaccine. Whole-study findings and limits: In a largely white British group with more females than males, clonal diversity was possibly underestimated.

Germline-derived CDR1 and CDR2 are LNHDA and SQIVND (reference sequence). V was trimmed by 2 bases and J by 5 bases, leaving 9 bases between them. The CDR3 loop spans 13 amino acids. Some clones are missing from TCRdb's copy, which holds only in-frame ones; the method was immunoSEQ multiplex PCR. This sample has approximately 110,000 clones, with 92% found just once. On this clone itself: What it recognizes is unknown.

This specimen consisted of peripheral blood, obtained 28 days after the second AZD1222 dose. The chain couples TRBV19 to TRBJ2-5; D not certain. This receptor was identified in an adult who received the AZD1222 COVID-19 vaccine. CDR3 nucleotide sequence: TGTGCCAGTAGTATATCGTCTTGGGAGACCCAGTACTTC. Translating it yields CASSISSWETQYF.